These 7 T cell receptor beta chains came from one sample sequenced in a study of radiation and T cells in renal cell carcinoma. Documented time point: blood 4 weeks post-SBRT, at nephrectomy. Treatment in this sample: 15 Gy SBRT to primary tumor, nephrectomy 4 weeks later. Data came from immunoSEQ multiplex PCR; TCRdb stores just in-frame clones and leaves some out. The table lists tens of thousands of clones, roughly nine tenths of them singletons, with roughly 5.4% in the top ten. The source was blood, collected from a patient whose treatment included radiotherapy and nephrectomy. Receptors were obtained from a woman in her 70s with renal cell carcinoma.

The chain couples TRBV5-5 to TRBJ2-3; D assignment may be TRBD1 or TRBD2 (5 bases each). The CDR3 is 14 residues long. The germline CDR1 and CDR2 sequences are SGHKS and YYEKEE (reference sequence). V lost 5 bases, J lost 2 bases, and 12 bases lay in between. CDR3 in amino acids: CASRGDPFTDTQYF. For the CDR3, the DNA is TGTGCCAGCAGAGGGGACCCCTTCACAGATACGCAGTATTTT.

The genes are TRBV7-3 and TRBJ2-7, with D possibly being TRBD1 (6 bases). The germline gives CDR1 SGHTA, CDR2 FQGTGA. The germline V and J ends were trimmed by 2 bases and 1 base, with 12 bases remaining between them. CDR3 length equals 15 residues. CDR3 sequence reads: CASSLGRGESYEQYF. For the CDR3, the DNA is TGTGCCAGCAGCTTAGGCAGGGGAGAATCCTACGAGCAGTACTTC.

The gene calls are TRBV15 and TRBJ2-2; 9 bases agree with TRBD1. Germline CDR1 and CDR2: LNHNV and YYDKDF (reference sequence). V lost 7 bases, J lost 3 bases, and 6 bases stayed unmatched. This CDR3 spans 15 amino acids. The CDR3 reads CATNRDRDYTGELFF. CDR3 nucleotide sequence: TGTGCCACCAACCGGGACAGGGACTACACCGGGGAGCTGTTTTTT.

The table lists this clone with a few counts. The chain joins TRBV6-4 to TRBJ2-1, with D perhaps matching TRBD1 (5 bases). Germline V gene lookup returns CDR1 MRHNA and CDR2 SNTAGT. The CDR3 length is 14 residues. Between the trimmed V and J ends, which lost 0 bases and 6 bases, there was a span of 9 bases. The CDR3 sequence is CASSDSRGVNEQFF. The CDR3 DNA reads as TGTGCCAGCAGTGACTCTAGGGGCGTCAATGAGCAGTTCTTC.

The CDR3 reads CASSPSGDRGGYGYTF. Written as DNA, the CDR3 is TGCGCCAGCAGCCCTTCGGGGGACAGGGGAGGCTATGGCTACACCTTC. The chain recombines TRBV5-1 with TRBJ1-2, with 10 bases aligning to TRBD1. Germline CDR1 and CDR2: SGHRS and YFSETQ. J was trimmed by 4 bases and V by 4 bases; bases with no gene match: 10. This CDR3 contains 16 residues.

The CDR3 is CASSLKLEQYF. In nucleotides, the CDR3 is TGTGCCAGCAGCTTAAAATTAGAGCAGTACTTC. The rearrangement uses TRBV7-2 and TRBJ2-7; the D is unclear. The CDR3 runs 11 residues. Germline CDR1 and CDR2: SGHTA and FQGNSA. V dropped 2 bases and J dropped 7 bases, with 6 bases sitting between them.

In nucleotides, the CDR3 is TGTGCCAGCAGCGTAGTGGCTAGCGGGCTCATAGATACGCAGTATTTT. Protein sequence: CASSVVASGLIDTQYF. V gene TRBV9 combines with J gene TRBJ2-3, with 8 bases fitting TRBD2. With 0 bases clipped from V and 5 bases from J, the junction kept 8 bases outside the gene matches. Germline CDR1 reads SGDLS; CDR2 reads YYNGEE. The CDR3 is made up of 16 amino acids. Looking up the rest from reference TRBV9 and TRBJ2-3 gives the full variable domain: DSGVTQTPKHLITATGQRVTLRCSPRSGDLSVYWYQQSLDQGLQFLIQYYNGEERAKGNILERFSAQQFPDLHSELNLSSLELGDSALYFCASSVVASGLIDTQYFGPGTRLTVL.